This entry lists 23 T cell receptor beta chains sequenced from one sample in a study of T cell responses to AZD1222 COVID-19 vaccine. The assay was immunoSEQ multiplex PCR, and TCRdb's table has in-frame clones only and misses some. The sample yields about 130,000 clones, approximately 88% seen once. This specimen consisted of peripheral blood, obtained on day 0 of AZD1222 vaccination. The receptors originated from an adult in good health.

The chain employs TRBV7-3 and TRBJ2-3, with 9 bases lining up with TRBD2. V was pared by 5 bases and J by 6 bases, with 9 bases of the junction left unmatched. CDR3 length: 15 amino acids. The germline CDR1 and CDR2 sequences are SGHTA and FQGTGA. Written as DNA, the CDR3 is TGTGCCAGCAGCCGAATCGCGGGGGGGAGCGATACGCAGTATTTT. Its translation is CASSRIAGGSDTQYF.

V is TRBV5-1 and J is TRBJ2-7; 7 bases fit TRBD1. Trimming cost V 4 bases and J 1 base; bases outside gene matches: 8. The CDR3 extends over 15 amino acids. Looked up from germline, CDR1 is SGHRS and CDR2 is YFSETQ. Here the CDR3 DNA reads TGCGCCAGCAGCGTTGTTCCAGGGGGTTCCTACGAGCAGTACTTC. This gives the protein CASSVVPGGSYEQYF.

This sequence joins TRBV12-3 or TRBV12-4 and TRBJ2-5; 7 nucleotides line up with TRBD1. This CDR3 is 13 amino acids long. The V segment lost 6 bases and the J segment 5 bases; nucleotides outside the gene matches: 6. CDR3 in amino acids: CASSSTGKETQYF. CDR3 DNA sequence: TGTGCCAGCAGCTCGACAGGGAAGGAGACCCAGTACTTC.

The J gene is TRBJ2-7, the V gene TRBV3-1 (or the pseudogene TRBV3-2); D is uncertain. V was clipped by 0 bases and J by 4 bases, with 19 bases between them. CDR3 length equals 17 residues. Germline V gene lookup returns CDR1 LGHDT and CDR2 YNNKEL (reference sequence). CDR3 nucleotides: TGTGCCAGCAGCCAAGATACAGAGGCGCAGATGGGATACGAGCAGTACTTC. This sequence encodes CASSQDTEAQMGYEQYF.

With respect to this clone: Other DNA sequences in this specimen translate into the identical CDR3. The gene calls are TRBV6-5 and TRBJ2-7, with D possibly TRBD1 on 7 matching bases. CDR1 and CDR2 (germline): MNHEY, SVGAGI. The V and J ends lost 6 bases and 2 bases respectively, with 14 bases between them. CDR3 length: 14 amino acids. CDR3 in amino acids: CASSYQGGPYEQYF. CDR3 coding DNA: TGTGCCAGCAGCTACCAGGGGGGACCCTACGAGCAGTACTTC.

The chain joins TRBV27 to TRBJ2-3, with D perhaps TRBD1 (6 bases). V was trimmed by 4 bases and J by 1 base, leaving 9 bases between them. This CDR3 is built from 14 residues. CDR1 and CDR2 from the germline V gene are MNHEY and SMNVEV (reference sequence). CDR3: CASSSGQGTDTQYF. The CDR3 DNA reads as TGTGCCAGCAGTTCGGGACAAGGCACAGATACGCAGTATTTT.

The V gene is TRBV20-1, the J gene TRBJ2-5; TRBD2 matches 9 bases. The CDR3 is 14 residues long. V shed 3 bases and J 2 bases; nucleotides not matched to a gene: 4. CDR1 and CDR2 (germline): DFQATT, SNEGSKA (reference sequence). CDR3 loop: CSASRLADQETQYF. The CDR3 DNA sequence: TGCAGTGCTAGTAGACTAGCGGATCAAGAGACCCAGTACTTC.

This chain uses TRBV30 with TRBJ2-7, with a tentative D call TRBD1 (6 bases). This CDR3 region has 15 residues. Germline CDR1 reads GTSNPN; CDR2 reads SVGIG (reference sequence). V was shortened by 1 base and J by 2 bases, with 15 bases between the two germline ends. The CDR3 coding sequence is TGTGCCTGGAGTGGTACGGGCAGGGGCACCTACGAGCAGTACTTC. Protein product: CAWSGTGRGTYEQYF.

The chain links TRBV11-2 to TRBJ1-4; 7 bases are a match to TRBD1. The CDR3 runs 15 residues. Germline V gene data show CDR1 as SGHAT and CDR2 as FQNNGV. V was pared by 2 bases and J by 3 bases, with 3 bases of the junction left unmatched. The CDR3 loop is CASSLLGQPNEKLFF. CDR3 bases: TGTGCCAGCAGCTTATTGGGACAGCCTAATGAAAAACTGTTTTTT.

The rearrangement joins TRBV6-5 to TRBJ2-7; TRBD1 aligns across 8 bases. Trimming at V came to 5 bases and at J to 4 bases, leaving 4 bases not matched to a gene. The CDR3 contains 13 residues. The V gene's germline CDR1 is MNHEY and CDR2 SVGAGI. Written as DNA, the CDR3 is TGTGCCAGCAGTACCACAGGGGGATACGAGCAGTACTTC. Translated: CASSTTGGYEQYF.

The sample holds a few counts of this clone. The rearrangement joins TRBV6-1 to TRBJ1-3, with D tentatively TRBD1 (5 bases). Trimming pared 0 bases from V and 14 bases from J, leaving 14 bases between. CDR1 and CDR2 from the germline V gene are MNHNS and SASEGT. The CDR3 spans 13 residues. The CDR3 loop is CASSEANDSNLYF. The CDR3, as DNA: TGTGCCAGCAGTGAAGCGAATGACAGCAATTTATATTTT.

This chain joins TRBV3-1 (or the pseudogene TRBV3-2) and TRBJ1-5; D is ambiguous. V was cut by 4 bases and J by 2 bases, with 9 bases left in between. The CDR3 length is 14 residues. Germline CDR1 is LGHDT and CDR2 is YNNKEL (reference sequence). The chain's CDR3 is CASSPLGGNQPQHF. DNA of the CDR3: TGTGCCAGCAGCCCCTTGGGAGGCAATCAGCCCCAGCATTTT.

This chain links TRBV7-6 with TRBJ1-2; D is unclear. The V end lost 4 bases, the J end lost 5 bases, and 8 bases lay between the germline ends. Germline CDR1 and CDR2: SGHVS and FNYEAQ. There are 12 residues in the CDR3. In nucleotides, the CDR3 is TGTGCCAGCAGCTCCGTCCCATATGGCTACACCTTC. This gives the protein CASSSVPYGYTF.

The chain joins TRBV5-1 to TRBJ2-5; TRBD2 matches at 8 bases. Germline V lookup: CDR1 SGHRS, CDR2 YFSETQ. The length of the CDR3 is 15 residues. The V and J ends lost 0 bases and 4 bases, in that order; junction bases with no gene match: 5. The CDR3 reads CASSLGRGGPETQYF. The CDR3 DNA reads TGCGCCAGCAGCTTGGGACGGGGGGGCCCAGAGACCCAGTACTTC. Complete variable domain (other parts from reference TRBV5-1 and TRBJ2-5): KAGVTQTPRYLIKTRGQQVTLSCSPISGHRSVSWYQQTPGQGLQFLFEYFSETQRNKGNFPGRFSGRQFSNSRSEMNVSTLELGDSALYLCASSLGRGGPETQYFGPGTRLLVL.

A single count supports this clone. The genes are TRBV6-2 or TRBV6-3 and TRBJ1-1; TRBD1 agrees at 10 bases. The CDR3 length is 14 residues. Germline loops: CDR1 MNHEY, CDR2 SVGEGT. V gave up 0 bases and J gave up 5 bases; unmatched junction bases: 0. CDR3 nucleotides: TGTGCCAGCAGTTACTCGGGACAGGGGACTGAAGCTTTCTTT. This translates into CASSYSGQGTEAFF.

The J gene is TRBJ2-7, the V gene TRBV7-9, with a tentative D call TRBD1 (5 bases). The CDR3 runs to 12 residues. The V end was cut by 0 bases, the J end by 6 bases, with 6 bases between. The V gene's germline CDR1 is SEHNR and CDR2 FQNEAQ (reference sequence). The CDR3, as DNA: TGTGCCAGCAGCTTAGCCCAGGGCGAGCAGTACTTC. Translating gives CASSLAQGEQYF.

The rearrangement links TRBV19 to TRBJ1-5; D is unresolved. V lost 4 bases, J lost 5 bases, and 18 bases lay in between. This CDR3 has 16 amino acids. Germline values: CDR1 LNHDA, CDR2 SQIVND (reference sequence). This CDR3 is CASSKPGTPIHQPQHF. CDR3 bases: TGTGCCAGTAGTAAGCCGGGTACACCTATCCATCAGCCCCAGCATTTT.

The V and J genes are TRBV6-5 and TRBJ1-1, with 8 bases aligning to TRBD1. J was trimmed by 7 bases and V by 2 bases; bases with no gene match: 9. The germline CDR1 and CDR2 sequences are MNHEY and SVGAGI. The CDR3 totals 15 residues. CDR3 nucleotide sequence: TGTGCCAGCAGTTACCCCCAGGGACAGGCCTTTGAAGCTTTCTTT. Amino acids: CASSYPQGQAFEAFF.

The chain uses TRBV2 and TRBJ1-5, with TRBD1 as a possible D gene (6 bases). Trimming took off 2 bases at V and 5 bases at J, with 16 bases between the two ends. CDR3 length: 16 amino acids. Germline CDR1 reads SNHLY; CDR2 reads FYNNEI. CDR3 nucleotide sequence: TGTGCCAGCAGTGAAAGGGGGTTCTGGAGGCATCAGCCCCAGCATTTT. The encoded protein is CASSERGFWRHQPQHF. Full variable domain (missing parts from reference TRBV2 and TRBJ1-5): EPEVTQTPSHQVTQMGQEVILRCVPISNHLYFYWYRQILGQKVEFLVSFYNNEISEKSEIFDDQFSVERPDGSNFTLKIRSTKLEDSAMYFCASSERGFWRHQPQHFGDGTRLSIL.

The chain has TRBV7-6 and TRBJ2-7; TRBD1 agrees at 11 bases. The CDR3 length is 16 residues. Per the germline V gene, CDR1 is SGHVS and CDR2 is FNYEAQ. J was trimmed by 5 bases and V by 5 bases; bases with no gene match: 11. CDR3 bases: TGTGCCAGCAGCCCGCGGACAGGGGGCGCCCGGAACGAGCAGTACTTC. Protein sequence: CASSPRTGGARNEQYF. Variable domain in full (rest from reference TRBV7-6 and TRBJ2-7): GAGVSQSPRYKVTKRGQDVALRCDPISGHVSLYWYRQALGQGPEFLTYFNYEAQQDKSGLPNDRFSAERPEGSISTLTIQRTEQRDSAMYRCASSPRTGGARNEQYFGPGTRLTVT.

The chain carries TRBV7-3 and TRBJ2-6; 8 bases align to TRBD1. The trim removed 2 bases at V and 0 bases at J, leaving 6 bases unmatched. The CDR3 extends over 18 amino acids. Germline V CDR1 and CDR2: SGHTA, FQGTGA. The DNA of the CDR3 is TGTGCCAGCAGCTTAGTAGGACAGGGACTCTCTGGGGCCAACGTCCTGACTTTC. Its translation is CASSLVGQGLSGANVLTF.

This chain uses TRBV5-4 with TRBJ1-1, with D maybe TRBD1 (6 bases). This CDR3 is 15 amino acids long. V dropped 1 base and J dropped 3 bases, with 13 bases sitting between them. Per the germline V gene, CDR1 is SGHNT and CDR2 is YYREEE (reference sequence). The CDR3 protein is CASSLKQGRDTEAFF. The CDR3 DNA reads TGTGCCAGCAGCTTGAAACAGGGTCGGGACACTGAAGCTTTCTTT. The complete variable domain, with remaining parts taken from reference TRBV5-4 and TRBJ1-1, reads ETGVTQSPTHLIKTRGQQVTLRCSSQSGHNTVSWYQQALGQGPQFIFQYYREEENGRGNFPPRFSGLQFPNYSSELNVNALELDDSALYLCASSLKQGRDTEAFFGQGTRLTVV.

V and J are TRBV6-2 or TRBV6-3 and TRBJ2-3; no clear D. The CDR3 totals 15 residues. The ends were cut back, 2 bases at V and 1 base at J, with 10 bases in the middle. Germline V gene sequence: CDR1 MNHEY, CDR2 SVGEGT. As DNA, the CDR3 is TGTGCCAGCAGTTACCGGCCCACCCGCACAGATACGCAGTATTTT. Its protein product is CASSYRPTRTDTQYF.